This TCR beta chain was documented in a study of kidney transplant recipient with SARS-CoV-2 infection. Each CDR3 protein is one row after TCRdb ran MiXCR on the reads. Among 200,000 to 250,000 distinct CDR3 sequences listed, under 35% were seen once. CDR1 and CDR2 (germline): MNHEY, SVGAGI. Trimming pared 6 bases from V and 14 bases from J, leaving 27 bases between. The CDR3 has 15 residues. Regarding this clonotype: A read error is possible here, since a much larger clone lies one base away.

The sample here was a blood sample, taken at baseline and around day 120 from a kidney transplant recipient. The V gene is TRBV6-5, the J gene TRBJ2-3; D gene unclear. The clonotype was recovered from a male patient aged 25-45 years who had COVID-19 and was a kidney transplant recipient. Some T cells may be the graft donor's. The CDR3 DNA is TGTGCCAGCAGCGTTACCCGTCAGAACATCGGTGGGCGGTATTTT. It encodes CASSVTRQNIGGRYF.